These 6 T cell receptor beta chains originate from one sample sequenced in a study of T cell changes during pregnancy in multiple sclerosis. The table came from immunoSEQ multiplex PCR; TCRdb's copy has only in-frame clones and leaves some out. The sample carries fewer than 75,000 clones, roughly 90% recorded once. Sample: CD8+ T cells from peripheral blood mononuclear cells, taken before pregnancy. The receptors shown here come from a female donor with multiple sclerosis, enrolled in a pregnancy study.

The J gene is TRBJ1-1, the V gene TRBV13, with D possibly matching TRBD1 (6 bases). Trimming stripped 5 bases from V and 1 base from J, with 11 bases between. CDR1 and CDR2 (germline): PRHDT, FYEKMQ (reference sequence). The CDR3 contains 14 residues. CDR3 nucleotides: TGTGCCAGCAGCCACGGGGACAAGAACACTGAAGCTTTCTTT. Its protein is CASSHGDKNTEAFF.

The table lists this clone with a count of one. In DNA form, the CDR3 reads TGTGCCAGCAGCGCCCCGGGGGGTTCGACAGATACGCAGTATTTT. Protein sequence: CASSAPGGSTDTQYF. V usage is TRBV7-8 and J usage is TRBJ2-3; 7 bases map to TRBD2. Germline CDR1 SGHVS, CDR2 FQNEAQ. The CDR3 spans 15 residues. The V segment lost 5 bases and the J segment 3 bases; nucleotides outside the gene matches: 8.

The chain carries TRBV27 and TRBJ1-2; D gene unclear. CDR3 size: 13 residues. Per the germline V gene, CDR1 is MNHEY and CDR2 is SMNVEV (reference sequence). The ends were cut back, 3 bases at V and 3 bases at J, with 8 bases in the middle. CDR3 nucleotides: TGTGCCAGCAGTTTGACGGGAGACTATGGCTACACCTTC. Protein: CASSLTGDYGYTF.

The chain links TRBV23-1 to TRBJ2-7; a weak D match, TRBD1 (5 bases). TRBV23-1 qualifies as an ORF whose function is uncertain. The ends were cut back, 4 bases at V and 3 bases at J, with 22 bases in the middle. This CDR3 has 17 residues. CDR3 DNA sequence: TGCGCCAGCAGTCCCCTTGTGAGACCAGGGCACCACTACGAGCAGTACTTC. Amino acids: CASSPLVRPGHHYEQYF.

The gene calls are TRBV6-6 and TRBJ1-2; D is uncertain. CDR3 size: 11 residues. V lost 5 bases and J lost 5, with 6 bases in between. From germline, CDR1 is MNHNY and CDR2 SVGAGI (reference sequence). The CDR3 here is CASSGQYGYTF. The CDR3 nucleotides read TGTGCCAGCAGTGGCCAATATGGCTACACCTTC.

This chain joins TRBV15 and TRBJ2-7; unclear D gene. The CDR3 length is 14 residues. Trimming took off 1 base at V and 0 bases at J, with 7 bases between the two ends. In germline, CDR1 is LNHNV, CDR2 YYDKDF (reference sequence). Here the CDR3 reads CATSRASSSYEQYF. In DNA, the CDR3 is TGTGCCACCAGCAGAGCAAGTAGCTCCTACGAGCAGTACTTC.